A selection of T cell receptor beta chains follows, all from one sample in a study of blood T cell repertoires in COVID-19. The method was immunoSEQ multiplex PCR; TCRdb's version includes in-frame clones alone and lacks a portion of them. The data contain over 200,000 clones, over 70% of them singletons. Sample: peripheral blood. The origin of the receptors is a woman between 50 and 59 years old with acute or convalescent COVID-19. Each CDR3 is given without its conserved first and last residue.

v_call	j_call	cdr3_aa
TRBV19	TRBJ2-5	ASRTRDREETQY
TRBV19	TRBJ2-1	ASSMVAAGAEQF
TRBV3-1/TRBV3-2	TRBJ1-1	ASSRLPTPTGNTEAF
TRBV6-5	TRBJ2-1	ATLPGTSVHEQF
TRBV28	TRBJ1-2	AVQKPYGYT
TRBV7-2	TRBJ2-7	ASSAWDRRGEVHHYEQY
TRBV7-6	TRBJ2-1	ASSPDGDSYNEQF
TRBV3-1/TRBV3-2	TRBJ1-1	ASRWDSSTEAF
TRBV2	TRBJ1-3	ASSRDRGPGNTIY
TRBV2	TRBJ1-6	ASSEEARARSPLH
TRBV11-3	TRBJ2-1	ASSLATSGPF
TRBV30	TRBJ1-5	AWSGQGGNQPQH